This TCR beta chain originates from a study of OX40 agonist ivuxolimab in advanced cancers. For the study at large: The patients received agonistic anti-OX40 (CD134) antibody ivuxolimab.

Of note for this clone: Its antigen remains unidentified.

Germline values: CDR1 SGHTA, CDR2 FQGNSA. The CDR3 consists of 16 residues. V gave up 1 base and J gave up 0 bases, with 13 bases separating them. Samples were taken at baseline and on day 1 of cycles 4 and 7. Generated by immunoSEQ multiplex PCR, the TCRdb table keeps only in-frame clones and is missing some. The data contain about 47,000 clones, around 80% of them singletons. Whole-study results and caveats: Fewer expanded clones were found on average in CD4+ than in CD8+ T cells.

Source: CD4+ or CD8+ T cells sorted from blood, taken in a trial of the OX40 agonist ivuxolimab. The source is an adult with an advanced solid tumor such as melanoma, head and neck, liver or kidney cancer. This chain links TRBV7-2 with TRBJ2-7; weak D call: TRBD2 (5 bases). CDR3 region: CASSLVASSASYEQYF. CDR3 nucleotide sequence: TGTGCCAGCAGCTTAGTCGCTAGCTCTGCCTCCTACGAGCAGTACTTC.